The rows below give T cell receptor beta chains drawn from one sample of a study of beta chain features in type 1 diabetes. Here immunoSEQ multiplex PCR was the method, and the copy in TCRdb shows in-frame clones only, minus some. The sample shows under 950,000 clones, under 20% of them seen only once. Specimen: naive CD4+ T cells from blood. All receptors derive from a woman between 18 and 29 years old in good health. The CDR3 runs from the conserved cysteine through the conserved F or W. The D gene is left open where the match is weak. Clone size, where shown, is once, few, many, or a class for clones that have expanded.

v_gene: TRBV7-2; j_gene: TRBJ2-1; d_gene: TRBD2; abundance: .; CDR3aa: CASSPYKREVNEQFF; CDR3nt: TGTGCCAGCAGCCCCTATAAGCGGGAGGTCAATGAGCAGTTCTTC
v_gene: TRBV7-2; j_gene: TRBJ2-1; d_gene: .; abundance: .; CDR3aa: CASRIQGGSYNEQFF; CDR3nt: TGTGCCAGCAGGATACAGGGTGGATCCTACAATGAGCAGTTCTTC
v_gene: TRBV18; j_gene: TRBJ1-1; d_gene: .; abundance: once; CDR3aa: CASSPREGTVNTEAFF; CDR3nt: TGTGCCAGCTCACCACGGGAGGGAACGGTCAACACTGAAGCTTTCTTT
v_gene: TRBV18; j_gene: TRBJ2-5; d_gene: TRBD1; abundance: .; CDR3aa: CASSPTGQETQYF; CDR3nt: TGTGCCAGCTCACCGACAGGGCAAGAGACCCAGTACTTC
v_gene: TRBV15; j_gene: TRBJ2-4; d_gene: TRBD2; abundance: .; CDR3aa: CATSTTSGRGFLNIQYF; CDR3nt: TGTGCCACCAGCACCACTAGCGGGAGAGGCTTTTTGAACATTCAGTACTTC
v_gene: TRBV6-1; j_gene: TRBJ2-5; d_gene: .; abundance: .; CDR3aa: CASSEWGQGGRETQYF; CDR3nt: TGTGCCAGCAGTGAATGGGGACAAGGGGGGCGTGAGACCCAGTACTTC
v_gene: TRBV28; j_gene: TRBJ2-1; d_gene: .; abundance: few; CDR3aa: CASSKTDNNEQFF; CDR3nt: TGTGCCAGCAGTAAGACGGACAACAATGAGCAGTTCTTC
v_gene: TRBV25-1; j_gene: TRBJ1-2; d_gene: .; abundance: few; CDR3aa: CASSEYSGYGYTF; CDR3nt: TGTGCCAGCAGTGAATATTCGGGATATGGCTACACCTTC
v_gene: TRBV28; j_gene: TRBJ1-4; d_gene: TRBD1; abundance: .; CDR3aa: CASSTHGTANEKLFF; CDR3nt: TGTGCCAGCAGTACCCACGGGACAGCTAATGAAAAACTGTTTTTT
v_gene: TRBV6-5; j_gene: TRBJ2-3; d_gene: TRBD2; abundance: .; CDR3aa: CASRPTGGLAGTQYF; CDR3nt: TGTGCCAGCAGGCCTACAGGTGGGCTAGCGGGTACGCAGTATTTT
v_gene: TRBV7-8; j_gene: TRBJ2-2; d_gene: .; abundance: few; CDR3aa: CASDKKRSTGELFF; CDR3nt: TGTGCCAGCGATAAAAAGCGAAGCACCGGGGAGCTGTTTTTT
v_gene: TRBV4-2; j_gene: TRBJ2-7; d_gene: .; abundance: .; CDR3aa: CASSQDRQGSYEQYF; CDR3nt: TGTGCCAGCAGCCAAGATAGGCAGGGCTCCTACGAGCAGTACTTC
v_gene: TRBV7-2; j_gene: TRBJ1-1; d_gene: .; abundance: .; CDR3aa: CASSSRGAGTTEAFF; CDR3nt: TGTGCCAGCAGCTCCCGGGGGGCCGGAACGACTGAAGCTTTCTTT
v_gene: TRBV7-8; j_gene: TRBJ2-7; d_gene: TRBD1; abundance: .; CDR3aa: CASSQGRDRGMYEQYF; CDR3nt: TGTGCCAGCAGCCAAGGCCGGGACAGAGGAATGTACGAGCAGTACTTC
v_gene: TRBV7-2; j_gene: TRBJ1-5; d_gene: .; abundance: few; CDR3aa: CASSLAGPYQPQHF; CDR3nt: TGTGCCAGCAGCTTAGCAGGTCCTTATCAGCCCCAGCATTTT
v_gene: TRBV10-3; j_gene: TRBJ1-6; d_gene: .; abundance: .; CDR3aa: CAISGTGGILSLHF; CDR3nt: TGTGCCATCAGTGGGACCGGGGGAATTTTATCCCTCCACTTT